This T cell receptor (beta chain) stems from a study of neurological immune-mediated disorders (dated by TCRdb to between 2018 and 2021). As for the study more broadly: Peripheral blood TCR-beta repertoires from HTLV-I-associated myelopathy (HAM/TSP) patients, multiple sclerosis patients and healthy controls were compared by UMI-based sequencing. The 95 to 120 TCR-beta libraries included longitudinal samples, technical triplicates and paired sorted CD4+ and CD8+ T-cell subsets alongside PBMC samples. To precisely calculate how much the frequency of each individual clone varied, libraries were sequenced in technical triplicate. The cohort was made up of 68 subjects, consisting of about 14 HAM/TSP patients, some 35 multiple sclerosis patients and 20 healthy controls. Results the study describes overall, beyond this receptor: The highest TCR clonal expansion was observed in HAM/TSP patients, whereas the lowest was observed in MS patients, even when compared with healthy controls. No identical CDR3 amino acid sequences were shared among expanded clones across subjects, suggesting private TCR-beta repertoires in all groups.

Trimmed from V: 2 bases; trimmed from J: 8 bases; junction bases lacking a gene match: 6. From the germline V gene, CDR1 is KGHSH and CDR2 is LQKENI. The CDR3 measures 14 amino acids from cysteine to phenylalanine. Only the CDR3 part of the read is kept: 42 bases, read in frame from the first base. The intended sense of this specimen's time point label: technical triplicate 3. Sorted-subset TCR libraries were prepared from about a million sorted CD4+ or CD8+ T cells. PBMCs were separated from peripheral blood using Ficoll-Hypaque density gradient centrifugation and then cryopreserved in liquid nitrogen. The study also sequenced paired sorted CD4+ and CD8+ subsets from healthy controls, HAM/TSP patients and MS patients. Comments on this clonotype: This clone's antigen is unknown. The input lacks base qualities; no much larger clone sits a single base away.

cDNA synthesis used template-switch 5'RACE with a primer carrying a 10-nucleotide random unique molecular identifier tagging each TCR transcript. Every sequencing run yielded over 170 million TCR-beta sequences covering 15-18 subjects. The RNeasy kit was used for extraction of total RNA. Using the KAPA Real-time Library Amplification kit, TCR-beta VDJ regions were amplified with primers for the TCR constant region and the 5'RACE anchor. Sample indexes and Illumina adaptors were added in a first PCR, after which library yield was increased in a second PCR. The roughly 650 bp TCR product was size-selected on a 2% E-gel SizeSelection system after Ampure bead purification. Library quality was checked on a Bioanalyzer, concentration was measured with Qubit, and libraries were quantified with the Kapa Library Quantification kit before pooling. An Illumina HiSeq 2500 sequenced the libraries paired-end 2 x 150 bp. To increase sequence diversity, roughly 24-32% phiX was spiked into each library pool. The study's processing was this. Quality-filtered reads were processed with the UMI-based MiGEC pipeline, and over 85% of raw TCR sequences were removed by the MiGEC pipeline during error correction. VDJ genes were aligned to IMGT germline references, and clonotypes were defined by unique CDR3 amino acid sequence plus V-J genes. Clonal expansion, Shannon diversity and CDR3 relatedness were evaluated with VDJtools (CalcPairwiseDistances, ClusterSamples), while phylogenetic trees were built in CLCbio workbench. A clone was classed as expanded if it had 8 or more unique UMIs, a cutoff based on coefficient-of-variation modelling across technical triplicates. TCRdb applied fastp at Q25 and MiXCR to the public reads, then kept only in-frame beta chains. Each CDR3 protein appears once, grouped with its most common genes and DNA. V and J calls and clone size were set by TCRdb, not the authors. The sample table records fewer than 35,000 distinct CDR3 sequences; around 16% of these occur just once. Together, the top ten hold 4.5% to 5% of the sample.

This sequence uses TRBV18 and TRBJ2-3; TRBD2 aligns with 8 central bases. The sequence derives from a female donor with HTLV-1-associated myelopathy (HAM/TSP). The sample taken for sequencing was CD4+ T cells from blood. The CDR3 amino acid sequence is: CASSPESGRSTQYF. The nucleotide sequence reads TGTGCCAGCTCACCAGAAAGCGGGAGAAGTACGCAGTATTTT.